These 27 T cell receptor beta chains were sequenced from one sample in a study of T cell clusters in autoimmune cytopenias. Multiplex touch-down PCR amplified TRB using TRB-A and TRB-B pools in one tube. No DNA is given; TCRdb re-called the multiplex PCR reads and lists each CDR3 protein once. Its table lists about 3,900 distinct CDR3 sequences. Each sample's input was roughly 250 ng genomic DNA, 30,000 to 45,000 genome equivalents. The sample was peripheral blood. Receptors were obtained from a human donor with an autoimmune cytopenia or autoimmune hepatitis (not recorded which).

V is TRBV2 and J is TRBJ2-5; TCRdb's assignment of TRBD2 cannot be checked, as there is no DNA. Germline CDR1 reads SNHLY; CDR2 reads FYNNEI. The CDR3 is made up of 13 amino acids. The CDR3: CASNRGRGETQYF.

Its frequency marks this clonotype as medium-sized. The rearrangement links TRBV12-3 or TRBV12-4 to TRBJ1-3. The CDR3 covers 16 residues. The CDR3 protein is CASSFADTSSGNTIYF.

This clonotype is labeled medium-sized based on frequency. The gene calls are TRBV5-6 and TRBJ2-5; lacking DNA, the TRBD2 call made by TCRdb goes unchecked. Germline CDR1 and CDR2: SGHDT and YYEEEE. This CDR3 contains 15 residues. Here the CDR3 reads CASSLAGERQETQYF.

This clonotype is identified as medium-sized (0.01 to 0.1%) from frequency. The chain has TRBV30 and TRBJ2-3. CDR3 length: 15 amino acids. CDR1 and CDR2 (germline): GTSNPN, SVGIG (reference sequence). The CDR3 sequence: CASSMGTVLADTQYF.

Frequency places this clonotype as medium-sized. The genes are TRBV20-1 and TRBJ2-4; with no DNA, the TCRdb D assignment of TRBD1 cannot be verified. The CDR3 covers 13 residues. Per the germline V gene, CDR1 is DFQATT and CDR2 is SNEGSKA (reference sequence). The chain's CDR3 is CSAPGQGENIQYF.

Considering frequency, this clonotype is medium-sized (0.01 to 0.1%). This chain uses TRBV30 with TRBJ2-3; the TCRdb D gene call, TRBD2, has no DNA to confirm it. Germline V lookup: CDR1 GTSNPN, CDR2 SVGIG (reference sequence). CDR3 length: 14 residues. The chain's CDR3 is CAWSVWGGTDTQYF.

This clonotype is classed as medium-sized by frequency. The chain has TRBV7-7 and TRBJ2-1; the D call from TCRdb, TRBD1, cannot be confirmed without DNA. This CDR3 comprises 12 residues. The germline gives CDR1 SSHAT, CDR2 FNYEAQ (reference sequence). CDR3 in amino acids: CASSTQGGEQFF.

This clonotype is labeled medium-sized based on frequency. The CDR3 protein is CATSSRDRGFRNEKLFF. The chain employs TRBV15 and TRBJ1-4; TCRdb reports TRBD1, a call that lacks DNA to check it against. This CDR3 spans 17 amino acids. From germline, CDR1 is LNHNV and CDR2 YYDKDF (reference sequence).

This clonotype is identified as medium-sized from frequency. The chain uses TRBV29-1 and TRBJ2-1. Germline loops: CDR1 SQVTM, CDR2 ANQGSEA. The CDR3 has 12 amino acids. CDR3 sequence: CSVEATRNEQFF.

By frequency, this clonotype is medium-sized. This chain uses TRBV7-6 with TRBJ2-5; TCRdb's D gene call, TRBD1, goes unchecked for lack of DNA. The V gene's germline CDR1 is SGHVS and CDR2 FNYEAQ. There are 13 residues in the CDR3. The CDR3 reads CASSFRVSETQYF.

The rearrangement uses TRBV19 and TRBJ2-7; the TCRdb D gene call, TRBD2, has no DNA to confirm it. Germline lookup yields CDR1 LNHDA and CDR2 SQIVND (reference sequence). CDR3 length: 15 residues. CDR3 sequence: CASRTSGGRAYEQYF.

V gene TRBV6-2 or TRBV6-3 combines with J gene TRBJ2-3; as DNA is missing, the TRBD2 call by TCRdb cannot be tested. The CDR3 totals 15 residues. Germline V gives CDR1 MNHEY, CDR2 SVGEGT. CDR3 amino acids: CASSSAGGPSGTQYF.

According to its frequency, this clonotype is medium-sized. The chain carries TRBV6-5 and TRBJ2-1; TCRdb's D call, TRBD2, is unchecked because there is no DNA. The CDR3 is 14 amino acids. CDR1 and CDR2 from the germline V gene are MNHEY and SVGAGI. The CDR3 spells CASSGTPLYNEQFF.

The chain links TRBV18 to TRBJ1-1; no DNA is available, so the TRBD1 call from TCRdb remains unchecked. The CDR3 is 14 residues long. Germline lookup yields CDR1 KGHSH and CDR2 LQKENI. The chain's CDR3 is CASSLEGQGLRAFF.

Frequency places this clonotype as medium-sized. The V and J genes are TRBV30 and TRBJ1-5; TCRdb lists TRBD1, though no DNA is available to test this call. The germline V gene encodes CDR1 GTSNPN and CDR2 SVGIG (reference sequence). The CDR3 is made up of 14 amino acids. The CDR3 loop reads CAWSATGSNQPQHF.

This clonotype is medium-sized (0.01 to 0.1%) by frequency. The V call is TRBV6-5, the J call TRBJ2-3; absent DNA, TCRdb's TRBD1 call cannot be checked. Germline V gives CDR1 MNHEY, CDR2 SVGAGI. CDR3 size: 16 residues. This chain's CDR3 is CASSSRGAPFTDTQYF.

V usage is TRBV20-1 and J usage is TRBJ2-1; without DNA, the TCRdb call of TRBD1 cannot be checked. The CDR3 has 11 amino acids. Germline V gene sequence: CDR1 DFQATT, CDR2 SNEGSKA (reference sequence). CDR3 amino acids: CSAPRNNEQFF.

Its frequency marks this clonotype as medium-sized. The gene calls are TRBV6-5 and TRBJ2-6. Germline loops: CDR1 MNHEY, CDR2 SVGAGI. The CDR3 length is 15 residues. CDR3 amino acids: CASRPRDSGANVLTF.

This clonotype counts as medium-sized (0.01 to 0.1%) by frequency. The CDR3 protein is CASSLVGGVTQYF. The J gene is TRBJ2-3, the V gene TRBV7-2; TCRdb's assignment of TRBD1 cannot be checked, as there is no DNA. Germline CDR1 SGHTA, CDR2 FQGNSA. The CDR3 is 13 residues long.

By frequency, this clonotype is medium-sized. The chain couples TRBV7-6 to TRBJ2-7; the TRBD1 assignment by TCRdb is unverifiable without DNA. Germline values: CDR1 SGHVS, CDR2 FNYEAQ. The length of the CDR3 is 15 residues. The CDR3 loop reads CASSLQGPSSYEQYF.

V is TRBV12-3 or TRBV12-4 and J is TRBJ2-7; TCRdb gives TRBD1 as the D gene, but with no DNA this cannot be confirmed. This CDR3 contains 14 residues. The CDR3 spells CASSLAGGPYEQYF.

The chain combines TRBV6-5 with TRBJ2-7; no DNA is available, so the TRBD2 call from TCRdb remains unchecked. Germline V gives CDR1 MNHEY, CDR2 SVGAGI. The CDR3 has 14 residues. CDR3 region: CASSYGTSSYEQYF.

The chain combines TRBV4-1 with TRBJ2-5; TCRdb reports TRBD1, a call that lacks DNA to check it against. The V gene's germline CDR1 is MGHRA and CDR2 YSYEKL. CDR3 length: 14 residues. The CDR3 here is CASSQVDRQETQYF.

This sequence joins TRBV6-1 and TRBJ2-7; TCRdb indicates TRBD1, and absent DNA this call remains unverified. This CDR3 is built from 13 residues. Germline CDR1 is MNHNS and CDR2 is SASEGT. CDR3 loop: CASRLQGTSEQYF.

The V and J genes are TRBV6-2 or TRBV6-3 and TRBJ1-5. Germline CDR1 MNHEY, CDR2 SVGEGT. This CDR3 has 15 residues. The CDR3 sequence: CASSNQGHGNQPQHF.

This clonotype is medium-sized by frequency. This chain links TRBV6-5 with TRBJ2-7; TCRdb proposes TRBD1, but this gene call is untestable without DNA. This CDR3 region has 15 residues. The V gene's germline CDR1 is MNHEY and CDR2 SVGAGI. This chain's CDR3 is CASSWGGDPAYEQYF.

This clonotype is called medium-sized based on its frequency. The CDR3: CSARDSDSPLHF. The rearrangement links TRBV20-1 to TRBJ1-6. The CDR3 runs to 12 residues. CDR1 and CDR2 from the germline V gene are DFQATT and SNEGSKA (reference sequence).